This T cell receptor (beta chain) derives from a study of cytomegalovirus exposure and HLA in healthy donors. Germline V gene lookup returns CDR1 MDHEN and CDR2 SYDVKM. This CDR3 has 13 amino acids. Unmatched junction bases numbered 3, after V lost 4 bases and J lost 5 bases. Amplification used 60 Vbeta primers and 13 Jbeta primers. Here immunoSEQ multiplex PCR was the method, and the copy in TCRdb shows in-frame clones only, minus some. This sample contains approximately 140,000 clones. This chain connects TRBV28 to TRBJ1-1; 8 bases match TRBD1. This TCR was recovered from a woman between 50 and 59 years old in good health and CMV-seronegative. Sequences were obtained from PBMCs. CDR3 sequence (DNA): TGTGCCAGCAGTTCCCAGGGGGCAACTGAAGCTTTCTTT. Translating it yields CASSSQGATEAFF.